This T cell receptor beta chain comes out of a study of T-cell reconstitution after alpha-beta-depleted transplantation in children. Findings and limits, study-wide: After one year, T-cell counts and TCRbeta diversity mostly came from new T cells. The study reportedly traced alpha-beta T cells about two months after transplant to several hundred expanded graft clones. Elevated TCRbeta diversity at day 60 was traced, in some patients, to surviving recipient T cells and thymic progenitors.

This clonotype was seen ten or more times. The antigen is unknown. During its preparation, the TCRbeta library received unique molecular identifiers. TCRdb reanalysed the PCR reads using MiXCR and keeps one entry per CDR3 protein. The profile shows around 500,000 distinct CDR3 sequences, approximately 22% of them singletons. The TCR comes from a boy less than two years old who had a stem cell transplant for acute myeloid leukemia, so the T cells may come from the graft donor. The source was PBMCs, mostly from graft donor cells, collected 360 days after TCRalphabeta/CD19-depleted stem cell transplant.

CDR3 DNA sequence: TGTGCCAGCAGCTTAGGCCCAGCGGGACTCGAGTTCTTC. Translated: CASSLGPAGLEFF. The chain links TRBV7-2 to TRBJ2-1; 7 nucleotides align to TRBD2. The V segment lost 1 base and the J segment 14 bases; nucleotides outside the gene matches: 8. CDR1 is SGHTA and CDR2 is FQGNSA in the germline V gene. The CDR3 extends over 13 amino acids.